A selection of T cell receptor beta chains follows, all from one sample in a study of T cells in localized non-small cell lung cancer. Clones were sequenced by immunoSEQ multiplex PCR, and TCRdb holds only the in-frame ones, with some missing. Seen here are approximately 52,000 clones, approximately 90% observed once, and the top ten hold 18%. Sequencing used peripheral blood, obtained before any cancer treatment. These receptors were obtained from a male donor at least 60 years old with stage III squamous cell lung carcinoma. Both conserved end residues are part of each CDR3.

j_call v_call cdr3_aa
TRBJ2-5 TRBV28 CASSTWGGRGETQYF
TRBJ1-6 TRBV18 CASSLEQGARNSPLHF
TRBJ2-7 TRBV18 CASSPSGEAYEQYF
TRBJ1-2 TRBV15 CATSRDRVYGYTF
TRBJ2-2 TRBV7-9 CASSSLGLHAGELFF
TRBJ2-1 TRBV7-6 CASSLGPSLPQFF
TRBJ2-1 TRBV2 CASSVTVYNEQFF
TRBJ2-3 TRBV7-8 CASSSDYPDTQYF
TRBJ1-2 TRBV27 CASSSHRAPGYTF
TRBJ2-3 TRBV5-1 CASSLEGVETQYF
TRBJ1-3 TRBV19 CASRTLSTGNTIYF
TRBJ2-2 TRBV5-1 CASSPGLVSGELFF
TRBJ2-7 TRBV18 CASSPIRASPYEQYF
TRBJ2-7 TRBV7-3 CAIVLGGQYF
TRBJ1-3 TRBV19 CASSIGQSGNTIYF
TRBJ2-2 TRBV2 CASSRSLSGSGNTGELFF
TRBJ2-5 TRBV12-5 CASGLVGRGQGRNQETQYF
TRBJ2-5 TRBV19 CASSNDRVQETQYF
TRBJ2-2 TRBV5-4 CASSLGVTGELFF
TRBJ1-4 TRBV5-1 CASSLEQGNEKLFF
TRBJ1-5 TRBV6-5 CASRRTGMGQPQHF
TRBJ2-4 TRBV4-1 CASSQEGELAKNIQYF
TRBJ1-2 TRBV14 CASSQQGYGYTF
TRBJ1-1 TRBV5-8 CASSLTKDRANTEAFF
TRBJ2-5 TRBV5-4 CASSWALEQETQYF
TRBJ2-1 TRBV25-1 CASSGSGLAGANEQFF
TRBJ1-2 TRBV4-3 CASSQDGFYGYTF
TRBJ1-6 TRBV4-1 CASSQDPPLSPLHF
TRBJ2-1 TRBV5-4 CASSATSFNEQFF
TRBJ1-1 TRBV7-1 CASRYGSEAFF
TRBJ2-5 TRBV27 CASSLTGQKLETQYF
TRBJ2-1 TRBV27 CASSLPQLAGGPNEQFF
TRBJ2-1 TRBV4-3 CASSQAPSAGVHNEQFF
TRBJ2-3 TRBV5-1 CASTEYLGRGGTDTQYF
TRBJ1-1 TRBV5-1 CASSWKGQGEAFF
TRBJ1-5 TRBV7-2 CASSGTGDQPQHF
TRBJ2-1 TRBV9 CASSGVGGGYNEQFF
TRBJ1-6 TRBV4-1 CASSQDRGGSYNSPLHF
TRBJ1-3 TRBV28 CASTTGASGNTIYF
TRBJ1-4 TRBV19 CASSISGLHGEKLFF